The present T cell receptor beta chain was sequenced within a study of blood T cell repertoires in COVID-19. At the level of the study: Acute-phase and convalescent COVID-19 samples originated in the United States, Italy and Spain.

For this clone: This CDR3 fails to terminate in the conserved phenylalanine or tryptophan, so it likely reflects a read error. It is unclear where the CDR3 begins or ends on the DNA, so no DNA is shown, and the CDR3 is as TCRdb lists it.

TCRdb keeps only in-frame clones here, not all; method: immunoSEQ multiplex PCR. The sample has about 26,000 clones, 81% seen once. Germline loops: CDR1 MGHRA, CDR2 YSYEKL. Termini included, the CDR3 measures 12 amino acids. Sequenced material: peripheral blood. The chain employs TRBV4-1 and TRBJ2-7; the table calls TRBD1, which could not be checked here. The TCR was taken from a man aged 45-65 years with active or convalescent COVID-19. The CDR3 protein is CASSQRPPAGPP.